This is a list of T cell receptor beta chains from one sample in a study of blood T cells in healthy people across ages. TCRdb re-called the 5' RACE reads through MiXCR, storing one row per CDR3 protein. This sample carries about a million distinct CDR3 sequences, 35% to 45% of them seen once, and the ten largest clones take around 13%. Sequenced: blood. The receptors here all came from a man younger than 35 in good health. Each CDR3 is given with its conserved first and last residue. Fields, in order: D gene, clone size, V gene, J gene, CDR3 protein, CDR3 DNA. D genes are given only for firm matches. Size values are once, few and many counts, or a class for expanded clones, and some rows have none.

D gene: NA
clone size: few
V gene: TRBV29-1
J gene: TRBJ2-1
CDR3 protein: CSVGGRVDEQFF
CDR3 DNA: TGCAGTGTTGGGGGTCGAGTAGACGAGCAGTTCTTC

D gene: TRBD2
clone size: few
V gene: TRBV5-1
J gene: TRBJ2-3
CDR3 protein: CASWLAEFTDTQYF
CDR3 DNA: TGCGCCAGCTGGCTAGCGGAGTTCACAGATACGCAGTATTTT

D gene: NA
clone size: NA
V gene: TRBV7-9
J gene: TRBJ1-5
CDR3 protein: CASSHGQSNQPQHF
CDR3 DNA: TGTGCCAGCAGTCACGGACAGAGCAATCAGCCCCAGCATTTT

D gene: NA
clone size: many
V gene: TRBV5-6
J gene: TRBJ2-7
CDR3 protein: CASSLGRSSYEQYF
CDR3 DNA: TGTGCCAGCAGCTTAGGGCGTAGCTCCTACGAGCAGTACTTC

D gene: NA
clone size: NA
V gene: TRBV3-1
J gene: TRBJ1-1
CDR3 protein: CASSQDRSSREAFF
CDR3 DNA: TGTGCCAGCAGCCAAGATCGCTCTTCACGCGAAGCTTTCTTT

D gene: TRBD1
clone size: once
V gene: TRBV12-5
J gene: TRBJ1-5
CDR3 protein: CASGLGHRGRSNQPQHF
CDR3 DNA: TGTGCTAGTGGTTTGGGACACAGGGGGCGAAGCAATCAGCCCCAGCATTTT

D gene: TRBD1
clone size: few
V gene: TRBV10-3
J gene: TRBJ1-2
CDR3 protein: CAISLGQGAYGYTF
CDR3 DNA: TGTGCCATCAGTCTGGGACAGGGGGCTTATGGCTACACCTTC

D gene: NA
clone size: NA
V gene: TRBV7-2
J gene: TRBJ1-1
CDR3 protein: CASSLVGIGTEAFF
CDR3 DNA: TGTGCCAGCAGCTTAGTAGGGATCGGCACTGAAGCTTTCTTT

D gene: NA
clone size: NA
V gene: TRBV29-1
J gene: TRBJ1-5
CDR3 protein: CSVEVDRPNQPQHF
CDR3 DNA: TGCAGCGTTGAGGTTGACAGGCCCAATCAGCCCCAGCATTTT

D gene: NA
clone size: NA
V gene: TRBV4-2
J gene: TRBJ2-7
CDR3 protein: CASSSKPGMDEQYF
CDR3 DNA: TGTGCCAGCAGTTCCAAGCCCGGCATGGACGAGCAGTACTTC

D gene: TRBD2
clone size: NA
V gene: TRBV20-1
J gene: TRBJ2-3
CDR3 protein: CSARGLASPGTDTQYF
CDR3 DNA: TGCAGTGCTAGGGGACTAGCGTCCCCTGGCACAGATACGCAGTATTTT

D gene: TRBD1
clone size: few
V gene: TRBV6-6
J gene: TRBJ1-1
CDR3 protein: CASTTGAREAFF
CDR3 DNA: TGTGCCAGCACAACAGGGGCCCGGGAAGCTTTCTTT

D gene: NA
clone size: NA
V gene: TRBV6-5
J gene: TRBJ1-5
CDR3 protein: CASRGDTHSNQPQHF
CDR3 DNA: TGTGCCAGCAGAGGGGACACTCATAGCAATCAGCCCCAGCATTTT

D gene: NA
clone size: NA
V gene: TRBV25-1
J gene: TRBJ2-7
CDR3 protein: CASSPLRMSYEQYF
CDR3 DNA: TGTGCCAGCAGCCCCCTTAGGATGTCCTACGAGCAGTACTTC

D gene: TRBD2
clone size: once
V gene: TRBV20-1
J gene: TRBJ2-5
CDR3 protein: CSARDRLAVLQETQYF
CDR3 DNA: TGCAGTGCTAGGGACCGACTAGCGGTCCTCCAAGAGACCCAGTACTTC

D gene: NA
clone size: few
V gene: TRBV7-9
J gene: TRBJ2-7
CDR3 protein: CASSSPGGNEQYF
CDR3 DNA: TGTGCCAGCAGCTCCCCGGGGGGCAATGAGCAGTACTTC

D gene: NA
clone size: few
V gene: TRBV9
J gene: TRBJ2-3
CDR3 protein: CASSVGVQGTDTQYF
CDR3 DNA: TGTGCCAGCAGCGTAGGGGTACAGGGCACAGATACGCAGTATTTT

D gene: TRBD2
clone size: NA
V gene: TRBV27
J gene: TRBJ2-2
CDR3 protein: CASSKLTSGGRGATGELFF
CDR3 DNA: TGTGCCAGCAGTAAACTGACTAGCGGGGGAAGAGGGGCCACCGGGGAGCTGTTTTTT

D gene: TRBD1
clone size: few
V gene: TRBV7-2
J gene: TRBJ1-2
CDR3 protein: CASSLTGEQVYGYTF
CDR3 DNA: TGTGCCAGCAGCCTAACAGGGGAACAAGTCTATGGCTACACCTTC

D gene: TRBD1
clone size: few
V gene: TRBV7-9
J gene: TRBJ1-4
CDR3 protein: CASSRLGQGNEKLFF
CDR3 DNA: TGTGCCAGCAGCCGACTTGGACAGGGGAATGAAAAACTGTTTTTT

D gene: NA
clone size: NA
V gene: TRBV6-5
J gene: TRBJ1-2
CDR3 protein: CAGSYSKEAVLGYGYTF
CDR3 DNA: TGTGCCGGCAGTTACTCGAAGGAGGCAGTACTGGGCTATGGCTACACCTTC

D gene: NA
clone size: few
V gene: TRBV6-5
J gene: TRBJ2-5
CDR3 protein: CASSYTRGQRETQYF
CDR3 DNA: TGTGCCAGCAGTTACACCCGGGGTCAGAGAGAGACCCAGTACTTC

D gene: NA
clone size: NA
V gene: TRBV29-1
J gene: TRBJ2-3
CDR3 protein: CSVSGLLGDTQYF
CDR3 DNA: TGCAGCGTTTCGGGGCTATTAGGAGATACGCAGTATTTT

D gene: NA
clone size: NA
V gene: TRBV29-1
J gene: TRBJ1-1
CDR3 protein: CSGQQTGGTEAFF
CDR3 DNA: TGCAGCGGACAACAAACGGGCGGCACTGAAGCTTTCTTT

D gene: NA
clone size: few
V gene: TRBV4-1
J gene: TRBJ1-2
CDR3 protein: CASSPSLALDYGYTF
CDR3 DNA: TGCGCCAGCAGCCCTTCCCTAGCGCTTGACTATGGCTACACCTTC

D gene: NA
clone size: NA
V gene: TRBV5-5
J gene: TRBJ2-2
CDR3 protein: CASSFLDRGTGELFF
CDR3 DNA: TGTGCCAGCAGCTTTTTGGATAGGGGAACCGGGGAGCTGTTTTTT

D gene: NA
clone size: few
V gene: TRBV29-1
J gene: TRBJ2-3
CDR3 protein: CSVASESSAADTQYF
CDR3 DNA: TGCAGCGTCGCTAGCGAATCATCAGCGGCAGATACGCAGTATTTT

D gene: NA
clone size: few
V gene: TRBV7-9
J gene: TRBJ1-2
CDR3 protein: CASSPVPYGYTF
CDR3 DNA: TGTGCCAGCAGCCCGGTCCCCTATGGCTACACCTTC

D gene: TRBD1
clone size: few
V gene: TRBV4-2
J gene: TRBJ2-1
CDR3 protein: CASSQRTGSDNEQFF
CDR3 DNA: TGTGCCAGCAGCCAGAGGACAGGGTCCGACAATGAGCAGTTCTTC

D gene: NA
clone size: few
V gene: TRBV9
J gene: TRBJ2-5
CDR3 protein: CASSVDREVETQYF
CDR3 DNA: TGTGCCAGCAGCGTCGACAGGGAGGTAGAGACCCAGTACTTC

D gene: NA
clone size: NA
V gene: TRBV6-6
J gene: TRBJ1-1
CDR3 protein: CASSYSGKAFF
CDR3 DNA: TGTGCCAGCAGTTACTCTGGAAAAGCTTTCTTT

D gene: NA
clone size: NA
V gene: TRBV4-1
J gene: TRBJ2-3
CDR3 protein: CASSQESVVSTSDTQYF
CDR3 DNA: TGCGCCAGCAGCCAAGAATCGGTTGTGTCGACGAGTGATACGCAGTATTTT

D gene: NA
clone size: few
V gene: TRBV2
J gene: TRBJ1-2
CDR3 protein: CASRDGVRRGYTF
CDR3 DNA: TGTGCCAGCAGGGACGGAGTTCGGAGGGGCTACACCTTC

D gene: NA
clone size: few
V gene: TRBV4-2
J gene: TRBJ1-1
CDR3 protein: CASSQDPKVAGVPNTEAFF
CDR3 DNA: TGTGCCAGCAGCCAAGATCCGAAGGTGGCAGGGGTTCCCAACACTGAAGCTTTCTTT

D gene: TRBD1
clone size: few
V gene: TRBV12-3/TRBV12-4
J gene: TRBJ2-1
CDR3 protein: CASTIPGGLYNEQFF
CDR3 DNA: TGTGCCAGCACCATCCCAGGGGGCCTCTACAATGAGCAGTTCTTC

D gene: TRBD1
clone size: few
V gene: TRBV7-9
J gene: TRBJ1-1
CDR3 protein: CASSATQGNQAEAFF
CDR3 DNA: TGTGCCAGCAGCGCAACACAGGGGAACCAGGCTGAAGCTTTCTTT

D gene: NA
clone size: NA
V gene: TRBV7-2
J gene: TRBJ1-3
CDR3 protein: CASSLRLSDGNTIYF
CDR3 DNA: TGCGCCAGCAGCTTAAGGTTATCAGACGGCAACACCATATATTTT

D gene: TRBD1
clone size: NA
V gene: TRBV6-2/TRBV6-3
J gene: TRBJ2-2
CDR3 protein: CASSRTGGPNTGELFF
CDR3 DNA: TGTGCCAGCAGTAGGACAGGGGGGCCGAACACCGGGGAGCTGTTTTTT

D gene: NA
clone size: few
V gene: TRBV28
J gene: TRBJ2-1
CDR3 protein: CASSLFQGRGSDEQFF
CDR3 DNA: TGTGCCAGCAGTTTGTTTCAGGGGAGGGGTTCGGATGAGCAGTTCTTC

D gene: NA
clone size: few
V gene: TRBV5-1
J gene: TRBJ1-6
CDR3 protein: CASSSLNGGSNSPLHF
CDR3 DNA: TGCGCCAGCAGCTCGCTTAATGGAGGGTCTAATTCACCCCTCCACTTT

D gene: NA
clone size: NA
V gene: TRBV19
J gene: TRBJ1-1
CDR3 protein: CASRDGDTEAFF
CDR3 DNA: TGTGCCAGTAGAGACGGGGACACTGAAGCTTTCTTT

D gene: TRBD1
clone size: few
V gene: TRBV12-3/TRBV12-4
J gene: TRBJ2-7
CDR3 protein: CASSDATGGLSSYEQYF
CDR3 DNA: TGTGCCAGCAGTGATGCTACAGGGGGGCTATCATCCTACGAGCAGTACTTC

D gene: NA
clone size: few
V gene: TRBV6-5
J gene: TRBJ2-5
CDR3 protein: CASSYSGYQETQYF
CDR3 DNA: TGTGCCAGCAGTTACTCGGGTTACCAAGAGACCCAGTACTTC

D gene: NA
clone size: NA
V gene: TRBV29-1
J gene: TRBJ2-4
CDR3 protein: CSGTQTGIQYF
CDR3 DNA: TGCAGCGGTACCCAAACCGGCATTCAGTACTTC

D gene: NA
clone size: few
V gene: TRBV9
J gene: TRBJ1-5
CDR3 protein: CASSVEGLNNQPQHF
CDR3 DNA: TGTGCCAGCAGCGTAGAGGGACTGAACAATCAGCCCCAGCATTTT

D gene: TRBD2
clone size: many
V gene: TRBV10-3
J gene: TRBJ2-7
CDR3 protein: CAISWGLAYEQYF
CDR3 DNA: TGTGCCATCAGCTGGGGACTAGCCTACGAGCAGTACTTC

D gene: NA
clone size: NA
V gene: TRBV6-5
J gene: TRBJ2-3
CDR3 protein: CASSYAASSDTQYF
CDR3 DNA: TGTGCCAGCAGTTACGCGGCTAGTTCAGATACGCAGTATTTT